Listed below are T cell receptor beta chains from one sample, sequenced in a study of CD8+ T cells in alopecia areata. Clones were sequenced by immunoSEQ multiplex PCR, and TCRdb holds only the in-frame ones, with some missing. The sample holds 150,000 to 200,000 clones, 60% seen once. This sample comprised CD4+ T cells sorted from blood, obtained at week 24, from a patient treated with tofacitinib. The receptors derive from a human donor with alopecia areata. The CDR3 runs from the conserved cysteine through the conserved F or W. The D gene is left open where the match is weak. The listing skips clone size in some rows; elsewhere it reads once, few, many or a size class.

CASTRGGSSYEQYF	TGTGCCAGCACCCGGGGGGGTAGCTCCTACGAGCAGTACTTC	TRBV28	TRBD2	TRBJ2-7	many
CASSVEASMNTEAFF	TGTGCCAGCAGCGTAGAGGCATCGATGAACACTGAAGCTTTCTTT	TRBV9	-	TRBJ1-1	-
CASGNTEAFF	TGTGCCAGCGGTAACACTGAAGCTTTCTTT	TRBV6-5	-	TRBJ1-1	-
CATSRVRGLGFNSPLHF	TGTGCCACCAGCAGAGTTAGGGGGCTCGGATTTAATTCACCCCTCCACTTT	TRBV15	TRBD1	TRBJ1-6	few
CASIPDRGQGSPLHF	TGTGCCTCTATCCCGGACAGGGGGCAAGGTTCACCCCTCCACTTT	TRBV30	TRBD1	TRBJ1-6	-
CALHGMRRQEQFF	TGTGCCTTACACGGGATGCGCCGTCAAGAGCAGTTCTTC	TRBV30	-	TRBJ2-1	-
CSARIYNEQFF	TGCAGCGCTCGGATCTACAATGAGCAGTTCTTC	TRBV29-1	-	TRBJ2-1	-
CASSLPGTSVEQYF	TGCGCCAGCAGCCTCCCCGGGACGTCCGTCGAGCAGTACTTC	TRBV6-6	-	TRBJ2-7	-
CASSLEGLGLFF	TGCGCCAGCAGCTTGGAGGGTCTAGGGCTGTTTTTT	TRBV5-1	-	TRBJ2-2	-
CASSYTGTGEAFF	TGTGCCAGCAGTTACACCGGGACAGGGGAGGCTTTCTTT	TRBV6-6	TRBD1	TRBJ1-1	-
CASSLDRNSNQPQHF	TGTGCCAGCAGCTTGGACAGAAATAGCAATCAGCCCCAGCATTTT	TRBV7-2	-	TRBJ1-5	-
CSVEDLKQGEMNTEAFF	TGCAGCGTTGAAGATCTCAAACAGGGGGAGATGAACACTGAAGCTTTCTTT	TRBV29-1	TRBD1	TRBJ1-1	-
CASSLAGVPEQYF	TGTGCCAGCAGCTTAGCGGGCGTCCCCGAGCAGTACTTC	TRBV7-2	-	TRBJ2-7	-
CASSPDRASSPLHF	TGTGCCAGCAGTCCGGACAGGGCCTCCTCACCCCTCCACTTT	TRBV6-1	TRBD1	TRBJ1-6	-
CASSELGTDTQYF	TGTGCCAGCAGTGAATTAGGGACAGATACGCAGTATTTT	TRBV25-1	-	TRBJ2-3	few
CAWSGRAGGRTGELFF	TGTGCCTGGTCCGGCCGAGCGGGGGGGCGGACCGGGGAGCTGTTTTTT	TRBV30	TRBD2	TRBJ2-2	once